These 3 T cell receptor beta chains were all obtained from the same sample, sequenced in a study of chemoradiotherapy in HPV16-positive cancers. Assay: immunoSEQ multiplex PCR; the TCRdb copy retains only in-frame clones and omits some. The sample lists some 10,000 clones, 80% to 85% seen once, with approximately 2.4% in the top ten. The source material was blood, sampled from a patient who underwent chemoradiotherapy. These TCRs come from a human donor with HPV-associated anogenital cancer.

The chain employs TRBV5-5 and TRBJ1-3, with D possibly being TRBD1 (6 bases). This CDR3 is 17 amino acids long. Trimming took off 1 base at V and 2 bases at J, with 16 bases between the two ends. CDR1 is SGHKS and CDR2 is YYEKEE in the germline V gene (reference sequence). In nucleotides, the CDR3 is TGTGCCAGCAGCTTGTTTGCAGGGGACGTCGCTGGAAACACCATATATTTT. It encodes CASSLFAGDVAGNTIYF. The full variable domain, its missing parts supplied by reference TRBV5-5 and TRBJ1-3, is DAGVTQSPTHLIKTRGQQVTLRCSPISGHKSVSWYQQVLGQGPQFIFQYYEKEERGRGNFPDRFSARQFPNYSSELNVNALLLGDSALYLCASSLFAGDVAGNTIYFGEGSWLTVV.

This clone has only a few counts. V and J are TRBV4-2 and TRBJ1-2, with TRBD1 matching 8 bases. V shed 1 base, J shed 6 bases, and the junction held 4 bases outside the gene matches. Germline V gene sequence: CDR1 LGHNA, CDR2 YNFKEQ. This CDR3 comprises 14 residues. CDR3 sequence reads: CASSQGAGGNGYTF. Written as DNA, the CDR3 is TGTGCCAGCAGCCAAGGGGCAGGGGGCAATGGCTACACCTTC.

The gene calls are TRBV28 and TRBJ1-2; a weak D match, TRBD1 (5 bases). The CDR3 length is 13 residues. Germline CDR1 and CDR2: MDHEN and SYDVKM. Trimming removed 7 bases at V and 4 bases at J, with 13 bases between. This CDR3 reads CASITGGSYGYTF. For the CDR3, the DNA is TGTGCCAGCATCACGGGGGGATCCTATGGCTACACCTTC.